The 12 T cell receptor beta chains in this list originate from one sample, sequenced in a study of control samples from healthy donors and cancer patients. Some clones are missing from TCRdb's copy, which holds only in-frame ones; the method was immunoSEQ multiplex PCR. This table has about 75,000 clones, more than 80% appearing once. Sequenced: blood. The receptors derive from a man aged 45-65 years in good health.

The V gene is TRBV6-5, the J gene TRBJ2-3, with 7 bases that match TRBD2. V shed 7 bases, J shed 1 base, and the junction held 8 bases outside the gene matches. This CDR3 has 15 residues. Germline V lookup: CDR1 MNHEY, CDR2 SVGAGI. CDR3 loop: CASTGGGRGTDTQYF. The CDR3 nucleotides are TGTGCCAGCACTGGGGGGGGAAGGGGCACAGATACGCAGTATTTT.

The chain uses TRBV27 and TRBJ1-2; a possible D gene is TRBD1 (5 bases). The CDR3 has 16 amino acids. Per the germline V gene, CDR1 is MNHEY and CDR2 is SMNVEV (reference sequence). V shed 6 bases and J shed 2 bases, with 19 bases lying between them. The CDR3 DNA reads as TGTGCCAGCAGGTTTGACAAGGGGCGACGGAACTATGGCTACACCTTC. Protein product: CASRFDKGRRNYGYTF.

The chain is built from TRBV14 and TRBJ2-7; 11 positions agree with TRBD2. CDR1 and CDR2 from the germline V gene are SGHDN and FVKESK. There are 19 residues in the CDR3. Trimming at V came to 0 bases and at J to 3 bases, leaving 13 bases not matched to a gene. The CDR3 reads CASSQDSYTSGRLRYEQYF. CDR3 DNA: TGTGCCAGCAGCCAAGATAGTTATACTAGCGGGAGACTTCGCTACGAGCAGTACTTC.

The rearrangement uses TRBV11-2 and TRBJ2-7; 8 positions agree with TRBD2. The V and J ends lost 6 bases and 5 bases, in that order; junction bases with no gene match: 15. Germline V CDR1 and CDR2: SGHAT, FQNNGV. This CDR3 has 16 amino acids. The CDR3 is CASSPPGGGTADEQYF. The CDR3 DNA follows: TGTGCCAGCAGTCCTCCCGGCGGGGGGACCGCGGACGAGCAGTACTTC.

The chain carries TRBV7-9 and TRBJ2-2, with 7 bases aligning to TRBD2. V shed 1 base, J shed 6 bases, and the junction held 8 bases outside the gene matches. The CDR3 length is 16 residues. Germline loops: CDR1 SEHNR, CDR2 FQNEAQ (reference sequence). CDR3 residues: CASSLGGRANAGELFF. For the CDR3, the DNA is TGTGCCAGCAGCTTAGGTGGGAGGGCCAACGCCGGGGAGCTGTTTTTT.

CDR3 region: CAWEAASPYEQYF. The CDR3 DNA sequence: TGTGCCTGGGAGGCCGCTAGTCCCTACGAGCAGTACTTC. The gene calls are TRBV30 and TRBJ2-7; the D is unclear. In germline, CDR1 is GTSNPN, CDR2 SVGIG (reference sequence). Trimming removed 5 bases from V and 2 bases from J, with 13 bases in between. This CDR3 has 13 residues.

The rearrangement joins TRBV19 to TRBJ1-5, with 8 nucleotides matching TRBD1. Germline assignment: CDR1 LNHDA and CDR2 SQIVND (reference sequence). With 1 base clipped from V and 5 bases from J, the junction kept 1 base outside the gene matches. This CDR3 has 14 residues. CDR3 region: CASSIVQGDQPQHF. CDR3 coding DNA: TGTGCCAGTAGTATAGTACAGGGGGATCAGCCCCAGCATTTT.

The chain uses TRBV2 and TRBJ1-1, with D possibly being TRBD1 (5 bases). Germline CDR1 and CDR2: SNHLY and FYNNEI. Trimming shortened V by 2 bases and J by 0 bases, and 10 bases separated the two germline ends. CDR3 length equals 15 residues. In nucleotides, the CDR3 is TGTGCCAGCAGTGAACAGGGCGCCATGAACACTGAAGCTTTCTTT. It yields the protein CASSEQGAMNTEAFF.

The V gene is TRBV27, the J gene TRBJ1-2, with D tentatively TRBD1 (5 bases). The V and J ends lost 0 bases and 8 bases respectively, with 13 bases between them. The CDR3 is 14 amino acids. Germline CDR1 reads MNHEY; CDR2 reads SMNVEV (reference sequence). In nucleotides, the CDR3 is TGTGCCAGCAGTTTATCGATAGGGGTCAAGGGCTACACCTTC. Amino acids: CASSLSIGVKGYTF.

The chain combines TRBV7-8 with TRBJ2-1; the D gene is possibly TRBD1 (5 bases). Germline values: CDR1 SGHVS, CDR2 FQNEAQ. V gave up 5 bases and J gave up 7 bases, with 21 bases separating them. This CDR3 region has 16 residues. CDR3 in DNA: TGTGCCAGCAGCCCCCATAGGACACTTATGAGAAATGAGCAGTTCTTC. This translates into CASSPHRTLMRNEQFF.

This clone was seen a few times. This chain connects TRBV7-2 to TRBJ2-7, with 15 bases that match TRBD2. Germline lookup yields CDR1 SGHTA and CDR2 FQGNSA. There are 15 residues in the CDR3. Trimming cost V 5 bases and J 5 bases; bases outside gene matches: 4. The chain's CDR3 is CASSQGLAGGHEQYF. The CDR3 DNA reads as TGTGCCAGCAGCCAGGGACTAGCGGGAGGCCACGAGCAGTACTTC.

This rearrangement joins TRBV2 to TRBJ2-7; 13 bases match TRBD2. CDR3 length: 16 residues. Trimming removed 3 bases from V and 4 bases from J; junction bases left unmatched: 6. Per germline, CDR1 SNHLY and CDR2 FYNNEI. The CDR3 here is CASSEYLLAGGYEQYF. The CDR3 DNA reads TGTGCCAGCAGTGAGTATCTACTAGCGGGAGGGTACGAGCAGTACTTC.